This TCR beta chain was recorded in a study of shared clonotypes between healthy human individuals. Study in general: The cohort had two women and three men, ages 18 to 49. The study's findings and limits: Owing to a small donor count, the genetic and exposure-history diversity represented was limited.

Assay execution proceeded at the deep level. Using ten immunoSEQ deep assay plates, investigators sequenced unsorted PBMC DNA. Clones were read by immunoSEQ multiplex PCR, and TCRdb kept only the in-frame ones, dropping some. The sample has roughly 500,000 clones; 70% to 80% are singletons. Notes on this clone: Its antigen is unidentified.

The CDR3 is 17 residues long. Sequenced: PBMCs. The sequence derives from a woman aged 40 to 50 in good health. Some clones in this sample may be carry-over from other donors' samples. V is TRBV21-1 and J is TRBJ2-1; TRBD2 is the table's D call and was not checked against the DNA. TRBV21-1 is a documented pseudogene. The CDR3 is CASSSRLAGGCKDEQFF. The CDR3 DNA reads TGTGCCAGCAGCTCCCGACTAGCGGGAGGGTGCAAGGATGAGCAGTTCTTC.